A selection of T cell receptor beta chains follows, all from one sample in a study of Graves' ophthalmopathy and Graves' hyperthyroidism. Using its own MiXCR run on the multiplex PCR reads, TCRdb lists one record per CDR3 protein. The data hold about 740,000 distinct CDR3 sequences, with 35% to 50% observed a single time. Sequencing used peripheral blood. The receptors derive from an adult man with Graves' ophthalmopathy. Both conserved end residues are part of each CDR3. D genes are given only for firm matches. Some rows have no size entry. The others give once, few or many, or a class for an expanded clone.

few,TRBV7-9,NA,TRBJ2-2,CASSLGKRAGELFF,TGTGCCAGCAGCTTGGGGAAGCGCGCCGGGGAGCTGTTTTTT
NA,TRBV20-1,NA,TRBJ2-5,CSARPGARETQYF,TGCAGTGCTAGGCCAGGGGCGCGGGAGACCCAGTACTTC
NA,TRBV4-3,NA,TRBJ2-7,CASSQDRGLSSYEQYF,TGCGCCAGCAGCCAAGATCGCGGACTATCCAGCTACGAGCAGTACTTC
NA,TRBV11-2,NA,TRBJ2-6,CASSLGPSSGANVLTF,TGTGCCAGCAGCTTGGGACCGAGCTCTGGGGCCAACGTCCTGACTTTC
NA,TRBV12-3/TRBV12-4,NA,TRBJ2-5,CASSLVGAFEGTQYF,TGTGCCAGCAGTTTAGTGGGCGCGTTCGAAGGGACCCAGTACTTC
NA,TRBV2,TRBD1,TRBJ1-6,CASSLGAGGAAPLHF,TGTGCCAGCAGCTTAGGAGCAGGGGGCGCGGCACCCCTCCACTTT
NA,TRBV7-9,NA,TRBJ1-2,CASSLAGGGDGYTF,TGTGCCAGCAGCTTAGCGGGAGGGGGAGATGGCTACACCTTC
NA,TRBV7-9,NA,TRBJ1-3,CASSFEKGPSSGNTIYF,TGTGCCAGCAGCTTTGAAAAGGGCCCCAGCTCTGGAAACACCATATATTTT
NA,TRBV7-2,NA,TRBJ1-4,CASSWTSGKREKLFF,TGTGCCAGCAGCTGGACTAGCGGGAAAAGGGAAAAACTGTTTTTT
NA,TRBV2,TRBD2,TRBJ2-7,CASSDSGRPSYEQYF,TGTGCCAGCTCCGATAGCGGGAGGCCCTCCTACGAGCAGTACTTC
NA,TRBV20-1,TRBD1,TRBJ2-7,CSASIPGGSYEQYF,TGCAGTGCTAGCATCCCAGGGGGCTCCTACGAGCAGTACTTC
once,TRBV7-4,NA,TRBJ2-6,CASSRPRGDGANVLTF,TGTGCCAGCAGCCGCCCCAGGGGCGATGGGGCCAACGTCCTGACTTTC
few,TRBV25-1,NA,TRBJ2-7,CASSQGAGLSRYEQYF,TGTGCCAGCAGCCAAGGGGCGGGACTTTCTCGCTACGAGCAGTACTTC
NA,TRBV2,NA,TRBJ1-6,CASSYNYGTGGLSPLHF,TGTGCCAGCAGTTACAATTATGGAACAGGTGGCCTTTCACCCCTCCACTTT
NA,TRBV25-1,NA,TRBJ1-2,CASSARRTPLDGYTF,TGTGCCAGCAGTGCTAGGAGGACACCTCTCGATGGCTACACCTTC
few,TRBV7-9,NA,TRBJ2-5,CASSSSLRQGEETQYF,TGTGCCAGCAGCTCCTCCCTCCGGCAGGGTGAAGAGACCCAGTACTTC
NA,TRBV5-4,TRBD1,TRBJ1-6,CASGGGTGISNSPLHF,TGTGCCAGCGGCGGGGGGACAGGAATTTCTAATTCACCCCTCCACTTT
NA,TRBV9,NA,TRBJ2-3,CASSQDRPGRGSQYF,TGTGCCAGCAGCCAAGACCGGCCCGGTAGAGGGTCGCAGTATTTT
few,TRBV29-1,NA,TRBJ2-7,CSACARAGNYEQYF,TGCAGCGCCTGTGCCCGGGCAGGGAACTACGAGCAGTACTTC
once,TRBV15,NA,TRBJ2-5,CATSREWGQPQYF,TGTGCCACCAGCAGAGAGTGGGGCCAGCCCCAGTACTTC
NA,TRBV7-9,NA,TRBJ1-1,CASSFDGEGHTEAFF,TGTGCCAGCAGCTTTGACGGGGAGGGTCACACTGAAGCTTTCTTT
NA,TRBV10-2,NA,TRBJ2-7,CASSQEPGALYEQYF,TGTGCCAGCAGCCAAGAACCAGGGGCACTCTACGAGCAGTACTTC
NA,TRBV4-3,NA,TRBJ1-3,CASSQGNLYGDTIYF,TGCGCCAGCAGCCAAGGGAATTTGTACGGAGACACCATATATTTT
few,TRBV20-1,NA,TRBJ2-7,CSARRRYGASYEQYF,TGCAGTGCTAGACGAAGATACGGGGCCTCCTACGAGCAGTACTTC
NA,TRBV2,NA,TRBJ1-1,CASTSGLGGTEAFF,TGTGCCAGCACCTCAGGGTTAGGGGGCACTGAAGCTTTCTTT
NA,TRBV25-1,TRBD1,TRBJ2-5,CASSLQGDTQETQYF,TGTGCCAGCAGTCTCCAGGGGGATACCCAAGAGACCCAGTACTTC
NA,TRBV11-1,TRBD1,TRBJ2-5,CASSLGAGQGETQYF,TGTGCCAGCAGCTTAGGCGCGGGACAGGGTGAGACCCAGTACTTC
NA,TRBV6-5,TRBD1,TRBJ1-2,CASRSGGADGYTF,TGTGCCAGCAGGTCAGGGGGCGCGGATGGCTACACCTTC
few,TRBV24-1,NA,TRBJ1-5,CASSLSVNQPQHF,TGTGCCAGCAGTTTATCCGTGAATCAGCCCCAGCATTTT
NA,TRBV7-2,TRBD2,TRBJ2-5,CASSLASGRTGTQYF,TGTGCCAGCAGCTTAGCGAGCGGGAGAACGGGGACCCAGTACTTC
NA,TRBV7-9,NA,TRBJ1-2,CASSLDGGGGAFGYTF,TGTGCCAGCAGCTTAGATGGAGGCGGGGGAGCATTTGGCTACACCTTC
NA,TRBV7-9,NA,TRBJ2-3,CASIPPSADTRYF,TGTGCCAGCATCCCGCCTAGCGCAGATACGCGGTATTTT
many,TRBV15,TRBD1,TRBJ1-2,CATSLRTGTYYGYTF,TGTGCCACCAGCCTACGGACAGGTACTTACTATGGCTACACCTTC
many,TRBV7-2,NA,TRBJ1-6,CASRLGRRGNSPLHF,TGTGCCAGCAGACTTGGACGAAGGGGCAATTCACCCCTCCACTTT
NA,TRBV7-9,TRBD1,TRBJ2-5,CASSLGDRAQETQYF,TGTGCCAGCTCCTTAGGGGACAGGGCGCAGGAGACCCAGTACTTC
NA,TRBV14,NA,TRBJ1-6,CASSRSPKDLRSSYNSPLHF,TGTGCCAGCAGCCGATCGCCTAAAGACCTCAGGAGCTCCTATAATTCACCCCTCCACTTT
few,TRBV5-1,TRBD1,TRBJ1-6,CASSFGDRGDNSPLHF,TGCGCCAGCAGCTTCGGGGACAGGGGGGATAATTCACCCCTCCACTTT
NA,TRBV29-1,NA,TRBJ2-5,CSVGRAWETQYF,TGCAGCGTAGGAAGGGCCTGGGAGACCCAGTACTTC
NA,TRBV29-1,TRBD1,TRBJ1-2,CSTRTGGRSTYGYTF,TGCAGCACGCGGACAGGGGGACGATCTACCTATGGCTACACCTTC
many,TRBV29-1,TRBD1,TRBJ1-6,CSAGTGGNNSPLHF,TGCAGCGCCGGGACAGGGGGTAACAATTCACCCCTCCACTTT
NA,TRBV9,NA,TRBJ2-7,CASSARAGLSYEQYF,TGTGCCAGCAGCGCCCGGGCGGGCCTCTCCTACGAGCAGTACTTC
NA,TRBV6-2/TRBV6-3,TRBD2,TRBJ2-2,CAGVAGAANTGELFF,TGTGCCGGGGTAGCGGGGGCCGCGAACACCGGGGAGCTGTTTTTT
NA,TRBV9,NA,TRBJ1-6,CASSLGRNNSPLHF,TGTGCCAGCAGTCTGGGACGGAATAATTCACCCCTCCACTTT
many,TRBV20-1,TRBD2,TRBJ2-7,CSAPGLDYEQYF,TGCAGTGCCCCGGGACTAGACTACGAGCAGTACTTC
few,TRBV5-1,NA,TRBJ2-7,CASSFGSGEQYF,TGCGCCAGCAGCTTTGGCTCCGGCGAGCAGTACTTC
NA,TRBV7-2,TRBD1,TRBJ2-7,CASSLARQGGNEQYF,TGTGCCAGCAGCTTAGCCAGACAGGGTGGCAACGAGCAGTACTTC
NA,TRBV19,TRBD1,TRBJ2-2,CASRRTGYNGELFF,TGTGCCAGTAGAAGGACAGGGTACAACGGGGAGCTGTTTTTT
NA,TRBV24-1,TRBD1,TRBJ1-5,CASSGLDRGGNQPQHF,TGTGCCAGCAGTGGTTTGGACAGGGGAGGCAATCAGCCCCAGCATTTT
NA,TRBV25-1,NA,TRBJ2-7,CASSYLRGSYEQYF,TGTGCCAGCAGTTACCTCCGGGGATCCTACGAGCAGTACTTC
NA,TRBV27,NA,TRBJ2-5,CASKGLGETQYF,TGTGCCAGCAAGGGACTCGGGGAGACCCAGTACTTC
few,TRBV7-9,NA,TRBJ1-3,CASSLVRTIGSGNTIYF,TGTGCCAGCAGCTTAGTCCGGACGATAGGCTCTGGAAACACCATATATTTT
once,TRBV24-1,NA,TRBJ1-4,CASGFGEKLFF,TGTGCCAGCGGCTTCGGTGAAAAACTGTTTTTT
NA,TRBV15,TRBD1,TRBJ1-6,CATSQTGGPLHF,TGTGCCACCAGCCAAACAGGGGGCCCTCTCCACTTT
NA,TRBV25-1,NA,TRBJ1-5,CASSFPTPGRLYSNQPQHF,TGTGCCAGCAGCTTCCCTACTCCGGGACGGCTGTATAGCAATCAGCCCCAGCATTTT